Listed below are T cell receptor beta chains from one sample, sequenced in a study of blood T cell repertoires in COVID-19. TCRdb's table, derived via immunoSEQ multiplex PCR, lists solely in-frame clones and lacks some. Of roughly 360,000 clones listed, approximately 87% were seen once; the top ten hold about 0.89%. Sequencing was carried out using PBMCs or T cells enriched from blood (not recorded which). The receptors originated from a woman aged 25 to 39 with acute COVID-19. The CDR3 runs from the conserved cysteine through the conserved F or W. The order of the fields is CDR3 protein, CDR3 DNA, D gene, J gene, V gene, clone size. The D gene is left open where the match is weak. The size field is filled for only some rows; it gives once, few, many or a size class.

CDR3aa: CASSEGDRGDYTF
CDR3nt: TGTGCCAGCAGTGAAGGGGACAGGGGAGACTACACCTTC
d_gene: TRBD1
j_gene: TRBJ1-2
v_gene: TRBV2
abundance: -

CDR3aa: CASSLLPGRPEGSEQYF
CDR3nt: TGTGCCAGCAGTCTTCTCCCAGGACGTCCCGAGGGAAGCGAGCAGTACTTC
d_gene: -
j_gene: TRBJ2-7
v_gene: TRBV7-6
abundance: -

CDR3aa: CASRTGSGNTIYF
CDR3nt: TGCGCCAGCAGGACAGGGAGTGGAAACACCATATATTTT
d_gene: TRBD1
j_gene: TRBJ1-3
v_gene: TRBV10-2
abundance: -

CDR3aa: CASSVTDRDEQYF
CDR3nt: TGTGCCAGCAGCGTTACAGACAGGGACGAGCAGTACTTC
d_gene: TRBD1
j_gene: TRBJ2-7
v_gene: TRBV5-4
abundance: -

CDR3aa: CASSQGLVVYNEQFF
CDR3nt: TGTGCCAGCAGCCAGGGACTAGTAGTTTACAATGAGCAGTTCTTC
d_gene: TRBD2
j_gene: TRBJ2-1
v_gene: TRBV3-1/TRBV3-2
abundance: -

CDR3aa: CASSQAEGAGAFF
CDR3nt: TGCGCCAGCAGCCAAGCCGAGGGGGCGGGGGCTTTCTTT
d_gene: TRBD1
j_gene: TRBJ1-1
v_gene: TRBV4-1
abundance: -

CDR3aa: CASSLTGTANEKLFF
CDR3nt: TGCGCCAGCAGTTTAACAGGGACAGCTAATGAAAAACTGTTTTTT
d_gene: TRBD1
j_gene: TRBJ1-4
v_gene: TRBV10-2
abundance: -

CDR3aa: CASSRDRGREKLFF
CDR3nt: TGCGCCAGCAGCCGGGACAGGGGACGGGAAAAACTGTTTTTT
d_gene: TRBD1
j_gene: TRBJ1-4
v_gene: TRBV10-2
abundance: -

CDR3aa: CASRPGQGVSGYTF
CDR3nt: TGTGCCAGCAGGCCGGGACAGGGGGTGTCTGGCTACACCTTC
d_gene: TRBD1
j_gene: TRBJ1-2
v_gene: TRBV2
abundance: -

CDR3aa: CAWSGSLIPNSGNTIYF
CDR3nt: TGTGCCTGGAGTGGAAGCCTCATACCCAATTCTGGAAACACCATATATTTT
d_gene: -
j_gene: TRBJ1-3
v_gene: TRBV30
abundance: -

CDR3aa: CASSEAPGQPEGTQHF
CDR3nt: TGTGCCAGCAGTGAAGCTCCGGGACAGCCCGAAGGGACCCAGCATTTT
d_gene: TRBD1
j_gene: TRBJ1-5
v_gene: TRBV6-1
abundance: few

CDR3aa: CAISESGTGEQPQHF
CDR3nt: TGTGCCATCAGTGAGTCGGGGACAGGGGAACAGCCCCAGCATTTT
d_gene: TRBD1
j_gene: TRBJ1-5
v_gene: TRBV10-3
abundance: -

CDR3aa: CASSYFSGGSQNEQFF
CDR3nt: TGTGCCAGCAGCTATTTTTCGGGGGGGTCTCAGAATGAGCAGTTCTTC
d_gene: TRBD2
j_gene: TRBJ2-1
v_gene: TRBV11-2
abundance: -

CDR3aa: CASSSGQGEGKAFF
CDR3nt: TGTGCCAGCAGCTCGGGACAGGGCGAAGGCAAAGCTTTCTTT
d_gene: TRBD1
j_gene: TRBJ1-1
v_gene: TRBV7-3
abundance: -

CDR3aa: CASKGEDRGNHEQYF
CDR3nt: TGTGCCAGCAAAGGGGAGGACAGGGGAAATCACGAGCAGTACTTC
d_gene: TRBD1
j_gene: TRBJ2-7
v_gene: TRBV6-5
abundance: -

CDR3aa: CASSTDIGNTIYF
CDR3nt: TGTGCCAGCAGCACAGACATCGGAAACACCATATATTTT
d_gene: -
j_gene: TRBJ1-3
v_gene: TRBV7-7
abundance: once

CDR3aa: CAAVRDRGSGNTIYF
CDR3nt: TGTGCCGCCGTGAGGGACAGGGGCTCTGGAAACACCATATATTTT
d_gene: TRBD1
j_gene: TRBJ1-3
v_gene: TRBV10-3
abundance: -

CDR3aa: CASSESPRGIQDTQYF
CDR3nt: TGCGCCAGCAGTGAGTCTCCTAGAGGGATCCAAGATACGCAGTATTTT
d_gene: -
j_gene: TRBJ2-3
v_gene: TRBV10-1
abundance: -

CDR3aa: CAWSQHGTGELFF
CDR3nt: TGTGCCTGGAGTCAACATGGCACCGGGGAGCTGTTTTTT
d_gene: -
j_gene: TRBJ2-2
v_gene: TRBV30
abundance: -

CDR3aa: CSVEASNTEAFF
CDR3nt: TGCAGCGTTGAGGCATCGAACACTGAAGCTTTCTTT
d_gene: -
j_gene: TRBJ1-1
v_gene: TRBV29-1
abundance: -

CDR3aa: CASSPGGLAGTDTQYF
CDR3nt: TGTGCCAGCAGCCCCGGGGGACTAGCGGGGACAGATACGCAGTATTTT
d_gene: TRBD2
j_gene: TRBJ2-3
v_gene: TRBV7-3
abundance: -

CDR3aa: CASSPLAREDGYTF
CDR3nt: TGTGCCAGCTCACCACTGGCCAGGGAAGATGGCTACACCTTC
d_gene: -
j_gene: TRBJ1-2
v_gene: TRBV18
abundance: -

CDR3aa: CASSWGTGVGSNEQFF
CDR3nt: TGCGCCAGCAGCTGGGGGACAGGGGTAGGGAGCAATGAGCAGTTCTTC
d_gene: TRBD1
j_gene: TRBJ2-1
v_gene: TRBV5-1
abundance: -

CDR3aa: CASSVTSGGYNEQFF
CDR3nt: TGTGCCAGCAGCGTTACTAGCGGGGGTTACAATGAGCAGTTCTTC
d_gene: TRBD2
j_gene: TRBJ2-1
v_gene: TRBV9
abundance: -

CDR3aa: CASSLESELYGYTF
CDR3nt: TGTGCCAGCAGCTTAGAGTCCGAACTCTATGGCTACACCTTC
d_gene: -
j_gene: TRBJ1-2
v_gene: TRBV7-2
abundance: -

CDR3aa: CASSLMLVTSVAEQFF
CDR3nt: TGTGCCAGCAGCTTAATGTTGGTGACTAGCGTGGCTGAGCAGTTCTTC
d_gene: TRBD2
j_gene: TRBJ2-1
v_gene: TRBV7-9
abundance: -

CDR3aa: CASGRGVDPTITYGYTF
CDR3nt: TGTGCTAGTGGCCGGGGGGTTGACCCTACGATCACCTATGGCTACACCTTC
d_gene: -
j_gene: TRBJ1-2
v_gene: TRBV12-5
abundance: -

CDR3aa: CASSPGQVPNSPLHF
CDR3nt: TGCGCCAGCAGCCCCGGACAGGTGCCTAATTCACCCCTCCACTTT
d_gene: TRBD1
j_gene: TRBJ1-6
v_gene: TRBV5-1
abundance: -

CDR3aa: CASSEWDRDSGNTIYF
CDR3nt: TGTGCCAGCAGTGAATGGGACAGAGACTCTGGAAACACCATATATTTT
d_gene: TRBD1
j_gene: TRBJ1-3
v_gene: TRBV6-1
abundance: -

CDR3aa: CASSTLRTGDTEAFF
CDR3nt: TGTGCCAGTAGTACCCTCCGGACAGGGGACACTGAAGCTTTCTTT
d_gene: TRBD1
j_gene: TRBJ1-1
v_gene: TRBV19
abundance: -

CDR3aa: CASSLGQGYSPLHF
CDR3nt: TGTGCCAGCAGTTTAGGGCAGGGTTATTCACCCCTCCACTTT
d_gene: -
j_gene: TRBJ1-6
v_gene: TRBV27
abundance: -

CDR3aa: CASVTGGSGGYEQYF
CDR3nt: TGTGCCAGCGTGACTGGGGGTTCTGGGGGGTACGAGCAGTACTTC
d_gene: -
j_gene: TRBJ2-7
v_gene: TRBV6-7
abundance: -

CDR3aa: CASSFSVPDRVEEKLFF
CDR3nt: TGTGCCAGCAGCTTCTCCGTTCCCGACAGGGTGGAGGAAAAACTGTTTTTT
d_gene: TRBD1
j_gene: TRBJ1-4
v_gene: TRBV11-2
abundance: -

CDR3aa: CASSPREDEKLFF
CDR3nt: TGTGCCAGCAGTCCAAGGGAGGATGAAAAACTGTTTTTT
d_gene: -
j_gene: TRBJ1-4
v_gene: TRBV27
abundance: -

CDR3aa: CASSQGTSEETQYF
CDR3nt: TGCGCCAGCAGCCAAGGGACTAGCGAAGAGACCCAGTACTTC
d_gene: TRBD2
j_gene: TRBJ2-5
v_gene: TRBV4-3
abundance: -

CDR3aa: CASSVVGAGGQYF
CDR3nt: TGTGCCAGCAGCGTAGTGGGGGCAGGGGGGCAGTATTTT
d_gene: TRBD1
j_gene: TRBJ2-3
v_gene: TRBV9
abundance: -

CDR3aa: CASSPRSSGGRTEAFF
CDR3nt: TGTGCCAGCAGTCCGCGAAGCTCAGGGGGCCGAACTGAAGCTTTCTTT
d_gene: TRBD1
j_gene: TRBJ1-1
v_gene: TRBV27
abundance: -

CDR3aa: CAWSVQAGGDYGYTF
CDR3nt: TGTGCCTGGAGTGTACAAGCAGGGGGCGACTATGGCTACACCTTC
d_gene: TRBD1
j_gene: TRBJ1-2
v_gene: TRBV30
abundance: -

CDR3aa: CASSLDSSQPQHF
CDR3nt: TGTGCCAGCAGCTTGGACAGTAGTCAGCCCCAGCATTTT
d_gene: -
j_gene: TRBJ1-5
v_gene: TRBV5-8
abundance: -

CDR3aa: CASSLDSSSGNTIYF
CDR3nt: TGTGCCAGCAGCTTAGACAGCAGCTCTGGAAACACCATATATTTT
d_gene: -
j_gene: TRBJ1-3
v_gene: TRBV13
abundance: -

CDR3aa: CASSVDWTGLYEQYF
CDR3nt: TGTGCCAGCAGCGTAGACTGGACAGGGCTCTACGAGCAGTACTTC
d_gene: TRBD1
j_gene: TRBJ2-7
v_gene: TRBV9
abundance: -

CDR3aa: CASSESHSGEETQYF
CDR3nt: TGCGCCAGCAGTGAGTCCCATTCGGGGGAAGAGACCCAGTACTTC
d_gene: -
j_gene: TRBJ2-5
v_gene: TRBV10-2
abundance: -

CDR3aa: CASSVDREAFF
CDR3nt: TGTGCCAGCAGTGTCGACAGGGAGGCTTTCTTT
d_gene: TRBD1
j_gene: TRBJ1-1
v_gene: TRBV2
abundance: few

CDR3aa: CASSLTPPGQLSYNEQFF
CDR3nt: TGTGCCAGCAGTTTAACCCCCCCGGGACAGCTATCCTACAATGAGCAGTTCTTC
d_gene: TRBD1
j_gene: TRBJ2-1
v_gene: TRBV27
abundance: once